This T cell receptor (beta chain) originates from a study of Graves' ophthalmopathy and Graves' hyperthyroidism. CDR1 is LGHNA, CDR2 YSLEER, per germline. The CDR3 totals 15 residues. Trimming left V 4 bases short and J 3 bases short, with 16 bases between. Amplification of the TCR beta CDR3 regions used RNA transcripts (as template). HTBI primers served in a first-round RT-PCR, which a second-round multiplex PCR followed. TCRdb re-called the multiplex PCR reads through MiXCR, storing one row per CDR3 protein. The sample lists 650,000 to 900,000 distinct CDR3 sequences, about 44% seen once, with 44% in the top ten.

This TCR was recovered from an adult man with Graves' ophthalmopathy. Sequencing was done on a sample of peripheral blood. The chain combines TRBV4-3 with TRBJ2-7; D gene ambiguous. The CDR3 is CASSPGVLLSYEQYF. CDR3 bases: TGCGCCAGCAGCCCAGGTGTCCTCCTGAGCTACGAGCAGTACTTC.